The 16 T cell receptor beta chains given below trace back to one sample, sequenced in a study of PD-1 blockade in classical Hodgkin lymphoma. Autologous stem cell transplantation was followed by relapse in every patient, and brentuximab vedotin exposure varied. The protocol was immunoSEQ multiplex PCR, while the TCRdb copy is restricted to in-frame clones and leaves out a portion. The repertoire holds around 20,000 clones, with 86% as singletons. The sequencing here drew on peripheral blood mononuclear cells (PBMCs), taken before the second cycle of nivolumab. The receptors originated from a human donor with classical Hodgkin lymphoma.

This sequence joins TRBV7-9 and TRBJ1-1; D gene unclear. Germline V lookup: CDR1 SEHNR, CDR2 FQNEAQ (reference sequence). Trimming took off 5 bases at V and 4 bases at J, with 11 bases between the two ends. This CDR3 has 13 residues. The CDR3 DNA sequence: TGTGCCAGCAGCCCTCTGGGAGGCACTGAAGCTTTCTTT. Translated: CASSPLGGTEAFF.

The rearrangement links TRBV6-5 to TRBJ2-5, with TRBD2 matching 8 bases. Germline V gene lookup returns CDR1 MNHEY and CDR2 SVGAGI. With 6 bases clipped from V and 1 base from J, the junction kept 4 bases outside the gene matches. This CDR3 has 14 amino acids. CDR3 loop: CASSSRGGQETQYF. The CDR3 DNA sequence: TGTGCCAGCAGCTCCCGGGGGGGCCAAGAGACCCAGTACTTC.

The V and J genes are TRBV19 and TRBJ1-2, with D unresolved. Germline-derived CDR1 and CDR2 are LNHDA and SQIVND (reference sequence). Deletions cut 5 bases from V and 4 bases from J, with 11 bases between. The CDR3 runs 13 residues. The CDR3 protein is CASSPGRRYGYTF. CDR3 bases: TGTGCCAGTAGTCCCGGGAGGCGCTATGGCTACACCTTC.

The gene calls are TRBV7-9 and TRBJ2-3; 8 bases fit TRBD1. V lost 1 base to trimming and J lost 0 bases; unmatched junction nucleotides: 0. Germline assignment: CDR1 SEHNR and CDR2 FQNEAQ (reference sequence). CDR3 size: 15 residues. The CDR3 spells CASSLGTGSTDTQYF. CDR3 DNA: TGTGCCAGCAGCTTAGGGACAGGGAGCACAGATACGCAGTATTTT.

The chain recombines TRBV4-3 with TRBJ2-2; 8 nucleotides match TRBD2. The trim removed 2 bases at V and 7 bases at J, leaving 9 bases unmatched. Germline V gives CDR1 LGHNA, CDR2 YSLEER. The CDR3 totals 16 residues. CDR3 region: CASSQFGGAVGGELFF. Here the CDR3 DNA reads TGCGCCAGCAGCCAATTCGGGGGGGCGGTCGGCGGGGAGCTGTTTTTT.

The V call is TRBV10-2, the J call TRBJ2-5, with D possibly matching TRBD1 (6 bases). Germline CDR1 and CDR2: WSHSY and SAAADI. Trimming left V 0 bases short and J 2 bases short, with 10 bases between. This CDR3 contains 15 residues. CDR3 sequence (DNA): TGCGCCAGCAGTGAGTCCGGGACAACGCAAGAGACCCAGTACTTC. Translating it yields CASSESGTTQETQYF.

This chain uses TRBV6-5 with TRBJ2-1; unclear D gene. The CDR3 has 12 amino acids. Trimming took off 6 bases at V and 8 bases at J, with 11 bases between the two ends. Looked up from germline, CDR1 is MNHEY and CDR2 is SVGAGI. The CDR3, as DNA: TGTGCCAGCAGACAATGGCCCCATGAGCAGTTCTTC. It translates to CASRQWPHEQFF.

The V gene is TRBV19, the J gene TRBJ2-2; D is possibly TRBD2 (5 bases). CDR1 is LNHDA and CDR2 is SQIVND in the germline V gene (reference sequence). V gave up 5 bases and J gave up 4 bases, with 17 bases separating them. This CDR3 region has 16 residues. CDR3 in DNA: TGTGCCAGTAGTCCCCGGACTCTTGAGGTCACCGGGGAGCTGTTTTTT. Translated: CASSPRTLEVTGELFF.

V gene TRBV2 combines with J gene TRBJ2-7; the D gene could be TRBD1 or TRBD2 (5 bases each). Germline CDR1 is SNHLY and CDR2 is FYNNEI. The CDR3 has 12 residues. V lost 6 bases, J lost 7 bases, and 13 bases lay in between. In DNA, the CDR3 is TGTGCCAGCAGCCCGGGACCCGGTGAGCAGTACTTC. This codes for CASSPGPGEQYF.

CDR3 protein: CASSLSTGGGYGYTF. Written as DNA, the CDR3 is TGCGCCAGCAGCTTGTCGACAGGGGGCGGCTATGGCTACACCTTC. J is TRBJ1-2 and V is TRBV5-1; TRBD1 matches at 10 bases. CDR1 is SGHRS, CDR2 YFSETQ, per germline. V trimming: 1 base; J trimming: 4 bases; junction bases outside the gene matches: 4. This CDR3 region has 15 residues.

The CDR3 DNA reads as TGTGCCAGCAGCCCTCTCGTAACTAGCGGGGGATACAATGAGCAGTTCTTC. The encoded protein is CASSPLVTSGGYNEQFF. The chain carries TRBV7-2 and TRBJ2-1; 11 bases are shared with TRBD2. V lost 5 bases to trimming and J lost 4 bases; unmatched junction nucleotides: 10. The germline V gene encodes CDR1 SGHTA and CDR2 FQGNSA. The length of the CDR3 is 17 residues.

The chain links TRBV7-9 to TRBJ1-5; 8 positions match TRBD1. Germline loops: CDR1 SEHNR, CDR2 FQNEAQ (reference sequence). The V segment lost 5 bases and the J segment 5 bases; nucleotides outside the gene matches: 2. This CDR3 has 13 residues. The CDR3, as DNA: TGTGCCAGCAGCCCGACAGGGGATCAGCCCCAGCATTTT. It codes for CASSPTGDQPQHF. The complete variable domain, with remaining parts taken from reference TRBV7-9 and TRBJ1-5, reads DTGVSQNPRHKITKRGQNVTFRCDPISEHNRLYWYRQTLGQGPEFLTYFQNEAQLEKSRLLSDRFSAERPKGSFSTLEIQRTEQGDSAMYLCASSPTGDQPQHFGDGTRLSIL.

The chain couples TRBV9 to TRBJ2-7; D gene unclear. With 0 bases removed from V and 5 bases from J, the gap between germline ends came to 12 bases. Germline loops: CDR1 SGDLS, CDR2 YYNGEE. There are 14 residues in the CDR3. CDR3 in DNA: TGTGCCAGCAGCGTAGGCGCTGCAGCTAACGAGCAGTACTTC. Translating gives CASSVGAAANEQYF.

This chain joins TRBV5-1 and TRBJ2-7, with TRBD1 identical over 7 bases. The CDR3 contains 15 residues. CDR1 and CDR2 (germline): SGHRS, YFSETQ. V lost 0 bases, J lost 0 bases, and 3 bases stayed unmatched. The DNA for the CDR3 is TGCGCCAGCAGCTTGGGAGGGACAGCCTCCTACGAGCAGTACTTC. Amino acid sequence: CASSLGGTASYEQYF.

The J gene is TRBJ1-4, the V gene TRBV5-1; no firm D call. The length of the CDR3 is 13 residues. The V gene's germline CDR1 is SGHRS and CDR2 YFSETQ. V dropped 0 bases and J dropped 8 bases, with 8 bases sitting between them. Here the CDR3 reads CASSLAVGEKLFF. The DNA for the CDR3 is TGCGCCAGCAGCTTGGCCGTAGGAGAAAAACTGTTTTTT.

The genes are TRBV2 and TRBJ1-6; D gene uncertain. Between the trimmed V and J ends, which lost 8 bases and 1 base, there was a span of 15 bases. Germline V gene sequence: CDR1 SNHLY, CDR2 FYNNEI. This CDR3 spans 16 amino acids. The CDR3 sequence is CASSLNGVSYNSPLHF. CDR3 nucleotide sequence: TGTGCCAGCTCCCTAAACGGGGTATCCTATAATTCACCCCTCCACTTT.